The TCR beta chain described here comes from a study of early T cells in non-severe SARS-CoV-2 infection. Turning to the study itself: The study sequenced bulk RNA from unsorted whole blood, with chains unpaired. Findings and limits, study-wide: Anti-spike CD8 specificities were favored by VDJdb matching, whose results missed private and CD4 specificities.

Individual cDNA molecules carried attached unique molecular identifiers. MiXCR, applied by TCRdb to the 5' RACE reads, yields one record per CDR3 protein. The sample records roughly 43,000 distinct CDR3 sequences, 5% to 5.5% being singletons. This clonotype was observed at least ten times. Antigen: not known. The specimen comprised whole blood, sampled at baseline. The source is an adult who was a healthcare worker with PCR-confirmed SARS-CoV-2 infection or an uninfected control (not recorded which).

The CDR3 protein is CASSSLTGGGQPQHF. The CDR3, as DNA: TGTGCCAGTAGTTCTCTTACAGGGGGGGGCCAGCCCCAGCATTTT. The chain has TRBV19 and TRBJ1-5; the match to TRBD1 covers 8 bases. V gave up 5 bases and J gave up 7 bases; unmatched junction bases: 10. Germline V gene sequence: CDR1 LNHDA, CDR2 SQIVND (reference sequence). This CDR3 is 15 amino acids long.